The next 18 T cell receptor beta chains were all read from a single sample in a study of T cell responses to AZD1222 COVID-19 vaccine. Libraries were prepared by immunoSEQ multiplex PCR; TCRdb keeps only in-frame clonotypes and omits some of them. This sample contains about 140,000 clones. Sequencing was carried out using peripheral blood. These receptors all come from an adult in good health.

The chain's CDR3 is CASSLAGNTEAFF. In DNA, the CDR3 is TGCGCCAGCAGCTTGGCAGGGAACACTGAAGCTTTCTTT. The V call is TRBV5-1, the J call TRBJ1-1; D uncertain. The CDR3 has 13 residues. Germline CDR1 reads SGHRS; CDR2 reads YFSETQ. V was pared by 0 bases and J by 1 base, with 4 bases between.

The chain combines TRBV24-1 with TRBJ2-2; no clear D. Germline V CDR1 and CDR2: KGHDR, SFDVKD. The CDR3 runs to 15 residues. The ends were cut back, 6 bases at V and 7 bases at J, with 17 bases in the middle. CDR3 DNA sequence: TGTGCCACCAGTACCGGGTCCTCAGGTGGCGGGGAGCTGTTTTTT. Protein: CATSTGSSGGGELFF.

The J gene is TRBJ2-1, the V gene TRBV3-1 (or the pseudogene TRBV3-2); 12 nucleotides line up with TRBD2. Germline values: CDR1 LGHDT, CDR2 YNNKEL (reference sequence). V lost 2 bases and J lost 7; bases outside the gene matches: 3. This CDR3 has 15 residues. DNA of the CDR3: TGTGCCAGCAGCCAACAACTAGCGGGGGGAAATGAGCAGTTCTTC. It codes for CASSQQLAGGNEQFF.

This sequence joins TRBV5-1 and TRBJ1-1; unclear D gene. The V and J ends lost 5 bases and 1 base respectively, with 12 bases between them. Germline CDR1 SGHRS, CDR2 YFSETQ. CDR3 length: 14 residues. The CDR3 reads CASRRLTGNTEAFF. DNA for the CDR3: TGCGCCAGCAGACGTTTGACGGGGAACACTGAAGCTTTCTTT.

The V and J genes are TRBV20-1 and TRBJ2-7; D is unresolved. Germline values: CDR1 DFQATT, CDR2 SNEGSKA (reference sequence). The CDR3 consists of 11 residues. Trimming took 7 bases from V and 3 from J, leaving 10 bases between them. The CDR3 is CSVEVLYEQYF. Written as DNA, the CDR3 is TGCAGTGTGGAAGTTCTCTACGAGCAGTACTTC.

This chain connects TRBV4-1 to TRBJ1-3; D is unclear. Looked up from germline, CDR1 is MGHRA and CDR2 is YSYEKL. V was shortened by 0 bases and J by 0 bases, with 15 bases between the two germline ends. This CDR3 has 18 residues. The DNA of the CDR3 is TGCGCCAGCAGCCAAGATTTTGGGCGGACCCTCTCTGGAAACACCATATATTTT. Protein sequence: CASSQDFGRTLSGNTIYF.

As to this clone: A read error may produce the germline difference seen at one junction end. This chain links TRBV12-5 with TRBJ1-4; 7 bases agree with TRBD1. The CDR3 is 14 residues long. Germline CDR1 is LGHNT and CDR2 is FRNRAP. The CDR3 spells CASTAGGTAPLGVF. In DNA form, the CDR3 reads TGTGCTAGTACGGCGGGCGGGACAGCCCCCCTTGGGGTTTTT.

V gene TRBV28 combines with J gene TRBJ2-3; a weak D match, TRBD2 (6 bases). Germline V gene data show CDR1 as MDHEN and CDR2 as SYDVKM. V lost 5 bases, J lost 9 bases, and 15 bases lay in between. CDR3 size: 13 residues. The DNA of the CDR3 is TGTGCCAGCAGTACAGTAGCGGTGGAAACGCAGTATTTT. Translation gives CASSTVAVETQYF.

The CDR3 region has the DNA TGTGCCAGCAGCGAACAGGGGGCAGGAACACAGCCCCAGCATTTT. This codes for CASSEQGAGTQPQHF. The chain employs TRBV7-2 and TRBJ1-5, with TRBD1 matching 9 bases. V lost 5 bases and J lost 7; bases outside the gene matches: 9. Germline assignment: CDR1 SGHTA and CDR2 FQGNSA. This CDR3 is 15 amino acids long.

The chain couples TRBV7-6 to TRBJ1-5; D call uncertain. V lost 5 bases to trimming and J lost 5 bases, with 10 bases between them. The CDR3 totals 13 residues. Germline lookup yields CDR1 SGHVS and CDR2 FNYEAQ. Here the CDR3 reads CASSPNMDQPQHF. The CDR3 DNA follows: TGTGCCAGCAGCCCAAACATGGATCAGCCCCAGCATTTT.

V and J are TRBV3-1 (or the pseudogene TRBV3-2) and TRBJ1-1; D not resolved. Germline V CDR1 and CDR2: LGHDT, YNNKEL (reference sequence). The CDR3 loop spans 14 amino acids. V lost 4 bases to trimming and J lost 11 bases, with 20 bases between them. The chain's CDR3 is CASSPRTLSSGAFF. The DNA of the CDR3 is TGTGCCAGCAGCCCCCGGACCCTTTCATCTGGGGCTTTCTTT.

This rearrangement joins TRBV7-9 to TRBJ1-2; 7 bases are shared with TRBD1. Germline-derived CDR1 and CDR2 are SEHNR and FQNEAQ (reference sequence). The CDR3 covers 16 residues. J was trimmed by 3 bases and V by 5 bases; bases with no gene match: 12. CDR3: CASSPATGALYYGYTF. DNA for the CDR3: TGTGCCAGCAGCCCGGCAACAGGGGCCCTTTACTATGGCTACACCTTC.

This chain uses TRBV6-4 with TRBJ1-2, with unresolved D. The CDR3 is 14 residues long. V gave up 6 bases and J gave up 8 bases, with 19 bases separating them. The germline V gene has CDR1 MRHNA and CDR2 SNTAGT. CDR3 region: CASRAFRSFAGYTF. The CDR3 nucleotides are TGTGCCAGCAGGGCCTTTCGATCGTTCGCAGGCTACACCTTC.

The J gene is TRBJ1-2, the V gene TRBV7-8; 9 nucleotides align to TRBD1. Germline values: CDR1 SGHVS, CDR2 FQNEAQ. V lost 10 bases to trimming and J lost 5 bases; unmatched junction nucleotides: 14. The CDR3 contains 15 residues. Here the CDR3 reads CATTQRTGDFYGYTF. DNA for the CDR3: TGTGCCACCACCCAACGGACAGGGGATTTTTATGGCTACACCTTC.

In DNA, the CDR3 is TGTGCCAGCAGCCAAGGACAGGGAACCTATGGCTACACCTTC. It translates to CASSQGQGTYGYTF. The rearrangement uses TRBV3-1 (or the pseudogene TRBV3-2) and TRBJ1-2, with 7 positions matching TRBD1. After removal of 1 base from V and 4 bases from J, the junction contained 3 bases not matched to a gene. CDR1 LGHDT and CDR2 YNNKEL come from the germline V gene (reference sequence). This CDR3 spans 14 amino acids.

The chain uses TRBV28 and TRBJ1-5; tentatively, D is TRBD1 (5 bases). The CDR3 covers 17 residues. Trimming removed 4 bases at V and 4 bases at J, with 20 bases between. Per the germline V gene, CDR1 is MDHEN and CDR2 is SYDVKM. CDR3 coding DNA: TGTGCCAGCAGTTCCCCGGGGGGTCAGCTACTAAATCAGCCCCAGCATTTT. Translating it yields CASSSPGGQLLNQPQHF.

About this clone: The sample carries other DNA sequences with the same CDR3. V gene TRBV7-2 combines with J gene TRBJ2-7; 8 nucleotides line up with TRBD1. Germline loops: CDR1 SGHTA, CDR2 FQGNSA. CDR3 length equals 18 residues. V trimming: 2 bases; J trimming: 0 bases; junction bases outside the gene matches: 12. This CDR3 is CASSLRPPRQGSSYEQYF. CDR3 DNA: TGTGCCAGCAGCTTACGCCCCCCACGACAGGGGAGCTCCTACGAGCAGTACTTC.

The chain employs TRBV28 and TRBJ1-5; D unresolved. This CDR3 spans 14 amino acids. Germline V gene data show CDR1 as MDHEN and CDR2 as SYDVKM. Deletions cut 5 bases from V and 7 bases from J, with 15 bases between. The CDR3 region has the DNA TGTGCCAGCAGTGGCCCGGGCACGGGGCAGCCCCAGCATTTT. This encodes CASSGPGTGQPQHF. Full variable domain (rest looked up from reference TRBV28 and TRBJ1-5): DVKVTQSSRYLVKRTGEKVFLECVQDMDHENMFWYRQDPGLGLRLIYFSYDVKMKEKGDIPEGYSVSREKKERFSLILESASTNQTSMYLCASSGPGTGQPQHFGDGTRLSIL.